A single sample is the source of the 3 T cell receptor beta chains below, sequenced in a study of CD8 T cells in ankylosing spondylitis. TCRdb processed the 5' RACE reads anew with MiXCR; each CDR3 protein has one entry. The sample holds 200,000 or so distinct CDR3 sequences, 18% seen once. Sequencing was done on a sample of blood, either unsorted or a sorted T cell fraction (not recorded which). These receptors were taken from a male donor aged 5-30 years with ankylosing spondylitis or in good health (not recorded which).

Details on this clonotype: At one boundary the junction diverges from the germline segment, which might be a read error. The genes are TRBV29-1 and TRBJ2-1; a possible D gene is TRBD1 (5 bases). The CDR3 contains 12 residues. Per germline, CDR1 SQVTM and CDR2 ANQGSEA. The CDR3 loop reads CSVEAGSNEQFF. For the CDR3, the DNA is TGCAGCGTAGAAGCAGGGTCCAATGAGCAGTTCTTC.

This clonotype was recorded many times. DNA of the CDR3: TGCAGTGCCCGCGGGCCTCGGACACCGAACACCGGGGAGCTGTTTTTT. Translating it yields CSARGPRTPNTGELFF. The rearrangement uses TRBV20-1 and TRBJ2-2; D tentatively reads TRBD1 or TRBD2 (5 bases each). V was cut by 6 bases and J by 0 bases, with 17 bases left in between. The length of the CDR3 is 16 residues. Germline V gene data show CDR1 as DFQATT and CDR2 as SNEGSKA (reference sequence).

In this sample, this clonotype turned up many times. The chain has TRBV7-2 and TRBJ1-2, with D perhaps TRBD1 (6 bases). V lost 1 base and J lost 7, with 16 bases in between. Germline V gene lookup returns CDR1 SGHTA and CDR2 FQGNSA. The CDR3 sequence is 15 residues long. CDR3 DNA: TGTGCCAGCAGCTTAGGTGGAGGGGGGGCCCGTGGCTACACCTTC. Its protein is CASSLGGGGARGYTF.